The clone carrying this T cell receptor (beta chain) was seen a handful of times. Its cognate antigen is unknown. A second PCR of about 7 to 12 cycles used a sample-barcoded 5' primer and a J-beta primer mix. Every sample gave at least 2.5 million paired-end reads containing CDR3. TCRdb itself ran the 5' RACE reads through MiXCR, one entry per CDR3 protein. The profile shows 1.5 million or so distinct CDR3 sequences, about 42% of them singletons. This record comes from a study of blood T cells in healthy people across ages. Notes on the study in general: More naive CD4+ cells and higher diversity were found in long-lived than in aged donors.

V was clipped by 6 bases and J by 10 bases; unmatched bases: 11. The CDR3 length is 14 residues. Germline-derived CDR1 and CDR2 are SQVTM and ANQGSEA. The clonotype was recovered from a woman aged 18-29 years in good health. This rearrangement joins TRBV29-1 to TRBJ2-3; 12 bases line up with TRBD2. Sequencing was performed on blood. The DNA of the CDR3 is TGCAGCGTGGACGCTAGCGGGAGGGCCGACTCGCAGTATTTT. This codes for CSVDASGRADSQYF.